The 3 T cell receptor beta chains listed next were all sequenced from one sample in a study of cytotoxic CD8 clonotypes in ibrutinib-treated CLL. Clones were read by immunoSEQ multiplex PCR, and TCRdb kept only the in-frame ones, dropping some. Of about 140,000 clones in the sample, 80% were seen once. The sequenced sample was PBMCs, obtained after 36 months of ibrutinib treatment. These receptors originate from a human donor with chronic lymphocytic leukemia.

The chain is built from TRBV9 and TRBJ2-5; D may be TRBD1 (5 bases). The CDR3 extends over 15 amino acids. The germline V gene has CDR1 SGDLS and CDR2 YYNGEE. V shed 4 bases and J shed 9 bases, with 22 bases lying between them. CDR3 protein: CASSPSVQVTGAQYF. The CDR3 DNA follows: TGTGCCAGCAGCCCCTCCGTACAGGTAACTGGGGCCCAGTACTTC.

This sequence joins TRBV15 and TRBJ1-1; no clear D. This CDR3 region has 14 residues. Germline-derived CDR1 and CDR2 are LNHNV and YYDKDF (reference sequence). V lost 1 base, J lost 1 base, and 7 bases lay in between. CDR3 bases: TGTGCCACCAGCAGAGGCTTGGGGAACACTGAAGCTTTCTTT. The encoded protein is CATSRGLGNTEAFF.

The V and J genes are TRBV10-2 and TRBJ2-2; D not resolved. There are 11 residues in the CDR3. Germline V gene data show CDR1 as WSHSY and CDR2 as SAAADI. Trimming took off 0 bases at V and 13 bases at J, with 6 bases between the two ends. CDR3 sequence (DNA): TGCGCCAGCAGTGAGTCGGAAGGGCTGTTTTTT. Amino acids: CASSESEGLFF.